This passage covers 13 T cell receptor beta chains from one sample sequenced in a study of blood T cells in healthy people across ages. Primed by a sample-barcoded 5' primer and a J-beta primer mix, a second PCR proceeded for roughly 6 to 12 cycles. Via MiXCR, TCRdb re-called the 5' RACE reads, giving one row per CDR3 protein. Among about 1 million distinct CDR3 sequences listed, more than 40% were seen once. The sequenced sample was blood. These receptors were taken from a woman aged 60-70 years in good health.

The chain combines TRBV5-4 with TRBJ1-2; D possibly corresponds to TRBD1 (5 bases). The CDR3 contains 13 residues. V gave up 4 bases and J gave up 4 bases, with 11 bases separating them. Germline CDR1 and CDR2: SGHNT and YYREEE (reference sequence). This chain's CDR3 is CASSAGTIYGYTF. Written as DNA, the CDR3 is TGTGCCAGCAGCGCCGGGACGATCTATGGCTACACCTTC. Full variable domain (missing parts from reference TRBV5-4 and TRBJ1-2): ETGVTQSPTHLIKTRGQQVTLRCSSQSGHNTVSWYQQALGQGPQFIFQYYREEENGRGNFPPRFSGLQFPNYSSELNVNALELDDSALYLCASSAGTIYGYTFGSGTRLTVV.

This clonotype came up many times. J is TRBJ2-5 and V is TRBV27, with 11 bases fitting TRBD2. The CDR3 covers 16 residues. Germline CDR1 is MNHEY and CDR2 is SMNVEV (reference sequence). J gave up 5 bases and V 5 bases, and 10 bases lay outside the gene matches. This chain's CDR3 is CASSISASGRMETQYF. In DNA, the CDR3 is TGTGCCAGCAGTATCTCGGCTAGCGGGAGGATGGAGACCCAGTACTTC.

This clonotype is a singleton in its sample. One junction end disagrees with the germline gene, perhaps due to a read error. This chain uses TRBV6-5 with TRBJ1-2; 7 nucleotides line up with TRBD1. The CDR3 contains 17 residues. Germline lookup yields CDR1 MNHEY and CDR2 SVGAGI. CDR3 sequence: CASSYSTHRGQKYGYTF. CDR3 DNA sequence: TGCGCCAGCAGTTACTCGACTCATAGGGGGCAAAAATATGGCTACACCTTC.

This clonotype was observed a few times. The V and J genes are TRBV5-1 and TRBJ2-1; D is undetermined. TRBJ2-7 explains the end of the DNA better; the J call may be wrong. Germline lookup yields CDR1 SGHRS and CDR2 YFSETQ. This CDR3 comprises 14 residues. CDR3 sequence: CASSLVPSYNEQYF. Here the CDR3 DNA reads TGCGCCAGCAGCTTGGTTCCCTCCTACAATGAGCAGTACTTC.

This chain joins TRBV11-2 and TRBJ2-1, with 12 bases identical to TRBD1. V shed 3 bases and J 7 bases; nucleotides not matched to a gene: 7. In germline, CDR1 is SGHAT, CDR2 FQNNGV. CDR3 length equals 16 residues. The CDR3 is CASSFSWDRGRNEQFF. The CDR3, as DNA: TGTGCCAGCAGCTTTAGCTGGGACAGGGGGCGGAATGAGCAGTTCTTC. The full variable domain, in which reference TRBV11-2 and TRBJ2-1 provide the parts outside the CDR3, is EAGVAQSPRYKIIEKRQSVAFWCNPISGHATLYWYQQILGQGPKLLIQFQNNGVVDDSQLPKDRFSAERLKGVDSTLKIQPAKLEDSAVYLCASSFSWDRGRNEQFFGPGTRLTVL.

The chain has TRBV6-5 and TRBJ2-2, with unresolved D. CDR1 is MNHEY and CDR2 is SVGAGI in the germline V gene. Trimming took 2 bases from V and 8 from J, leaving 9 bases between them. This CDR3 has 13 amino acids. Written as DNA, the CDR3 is TGTGCCAGCAGTTACGAGTTAGCTGGGGAGCTGTTTTTT. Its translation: CASSYELAGELFF.

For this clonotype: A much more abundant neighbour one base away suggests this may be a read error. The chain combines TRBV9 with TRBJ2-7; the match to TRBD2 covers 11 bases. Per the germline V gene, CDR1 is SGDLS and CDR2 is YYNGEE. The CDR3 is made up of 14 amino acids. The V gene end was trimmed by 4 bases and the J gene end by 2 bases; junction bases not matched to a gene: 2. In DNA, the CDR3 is TGTGCCAGCAGCACGGGACTAGCGGCCTACGAGCAGTACTTC. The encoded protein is CASSTGLAAYEQYF.

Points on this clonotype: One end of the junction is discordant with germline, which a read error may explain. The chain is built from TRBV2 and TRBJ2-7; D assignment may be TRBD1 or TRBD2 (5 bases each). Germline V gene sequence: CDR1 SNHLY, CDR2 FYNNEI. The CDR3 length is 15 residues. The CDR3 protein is CTSSGDPGPSYEQYF. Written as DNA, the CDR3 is TGTACCAGCAGTGGAGATCCGGGGCCTTCCTACGAGCAGTACTTC.

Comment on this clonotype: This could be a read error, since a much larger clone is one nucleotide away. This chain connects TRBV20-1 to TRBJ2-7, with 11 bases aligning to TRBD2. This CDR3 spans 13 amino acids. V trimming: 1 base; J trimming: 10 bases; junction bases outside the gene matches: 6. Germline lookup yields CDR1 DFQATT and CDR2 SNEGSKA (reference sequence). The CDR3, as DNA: TGCAGTGCTAGAGGTATTAGCGGGAGGGCCCAGTACTTC. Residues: CSARGISGRAQYF.

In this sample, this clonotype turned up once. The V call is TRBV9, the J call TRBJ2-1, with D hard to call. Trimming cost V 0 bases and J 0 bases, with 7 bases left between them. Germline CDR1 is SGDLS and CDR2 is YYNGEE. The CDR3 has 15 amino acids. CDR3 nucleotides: TGTGCCAGCAGCGTAGACAGCGTCTCCTACAATGAGCAGTTCTTC. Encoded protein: CASSVDSVSYNEQFF.

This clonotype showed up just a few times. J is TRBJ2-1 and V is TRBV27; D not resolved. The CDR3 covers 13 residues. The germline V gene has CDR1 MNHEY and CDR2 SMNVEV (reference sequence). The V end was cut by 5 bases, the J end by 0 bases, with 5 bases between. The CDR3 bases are TGTGCCAGCAGTGTTCGCTCCTACAATGAGCAGTTCTTC. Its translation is CASSVRSYNEQFF.

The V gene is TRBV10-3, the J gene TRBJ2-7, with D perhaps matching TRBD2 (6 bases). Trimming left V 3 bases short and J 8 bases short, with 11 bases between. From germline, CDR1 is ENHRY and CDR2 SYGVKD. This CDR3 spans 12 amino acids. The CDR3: CAISDTRGQQYF. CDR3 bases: TGTGCCATCAGTGACACGCGGGGTCAGCAGTACTTC.

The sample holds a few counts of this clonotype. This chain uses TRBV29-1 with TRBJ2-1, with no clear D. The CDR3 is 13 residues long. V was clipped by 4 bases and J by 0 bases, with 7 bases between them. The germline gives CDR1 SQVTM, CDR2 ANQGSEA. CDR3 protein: CSVVTASYNEQFF. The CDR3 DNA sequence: TGCAGCGTTGTCACAGCCTCCTACAATGAGCAGTTCTTC.